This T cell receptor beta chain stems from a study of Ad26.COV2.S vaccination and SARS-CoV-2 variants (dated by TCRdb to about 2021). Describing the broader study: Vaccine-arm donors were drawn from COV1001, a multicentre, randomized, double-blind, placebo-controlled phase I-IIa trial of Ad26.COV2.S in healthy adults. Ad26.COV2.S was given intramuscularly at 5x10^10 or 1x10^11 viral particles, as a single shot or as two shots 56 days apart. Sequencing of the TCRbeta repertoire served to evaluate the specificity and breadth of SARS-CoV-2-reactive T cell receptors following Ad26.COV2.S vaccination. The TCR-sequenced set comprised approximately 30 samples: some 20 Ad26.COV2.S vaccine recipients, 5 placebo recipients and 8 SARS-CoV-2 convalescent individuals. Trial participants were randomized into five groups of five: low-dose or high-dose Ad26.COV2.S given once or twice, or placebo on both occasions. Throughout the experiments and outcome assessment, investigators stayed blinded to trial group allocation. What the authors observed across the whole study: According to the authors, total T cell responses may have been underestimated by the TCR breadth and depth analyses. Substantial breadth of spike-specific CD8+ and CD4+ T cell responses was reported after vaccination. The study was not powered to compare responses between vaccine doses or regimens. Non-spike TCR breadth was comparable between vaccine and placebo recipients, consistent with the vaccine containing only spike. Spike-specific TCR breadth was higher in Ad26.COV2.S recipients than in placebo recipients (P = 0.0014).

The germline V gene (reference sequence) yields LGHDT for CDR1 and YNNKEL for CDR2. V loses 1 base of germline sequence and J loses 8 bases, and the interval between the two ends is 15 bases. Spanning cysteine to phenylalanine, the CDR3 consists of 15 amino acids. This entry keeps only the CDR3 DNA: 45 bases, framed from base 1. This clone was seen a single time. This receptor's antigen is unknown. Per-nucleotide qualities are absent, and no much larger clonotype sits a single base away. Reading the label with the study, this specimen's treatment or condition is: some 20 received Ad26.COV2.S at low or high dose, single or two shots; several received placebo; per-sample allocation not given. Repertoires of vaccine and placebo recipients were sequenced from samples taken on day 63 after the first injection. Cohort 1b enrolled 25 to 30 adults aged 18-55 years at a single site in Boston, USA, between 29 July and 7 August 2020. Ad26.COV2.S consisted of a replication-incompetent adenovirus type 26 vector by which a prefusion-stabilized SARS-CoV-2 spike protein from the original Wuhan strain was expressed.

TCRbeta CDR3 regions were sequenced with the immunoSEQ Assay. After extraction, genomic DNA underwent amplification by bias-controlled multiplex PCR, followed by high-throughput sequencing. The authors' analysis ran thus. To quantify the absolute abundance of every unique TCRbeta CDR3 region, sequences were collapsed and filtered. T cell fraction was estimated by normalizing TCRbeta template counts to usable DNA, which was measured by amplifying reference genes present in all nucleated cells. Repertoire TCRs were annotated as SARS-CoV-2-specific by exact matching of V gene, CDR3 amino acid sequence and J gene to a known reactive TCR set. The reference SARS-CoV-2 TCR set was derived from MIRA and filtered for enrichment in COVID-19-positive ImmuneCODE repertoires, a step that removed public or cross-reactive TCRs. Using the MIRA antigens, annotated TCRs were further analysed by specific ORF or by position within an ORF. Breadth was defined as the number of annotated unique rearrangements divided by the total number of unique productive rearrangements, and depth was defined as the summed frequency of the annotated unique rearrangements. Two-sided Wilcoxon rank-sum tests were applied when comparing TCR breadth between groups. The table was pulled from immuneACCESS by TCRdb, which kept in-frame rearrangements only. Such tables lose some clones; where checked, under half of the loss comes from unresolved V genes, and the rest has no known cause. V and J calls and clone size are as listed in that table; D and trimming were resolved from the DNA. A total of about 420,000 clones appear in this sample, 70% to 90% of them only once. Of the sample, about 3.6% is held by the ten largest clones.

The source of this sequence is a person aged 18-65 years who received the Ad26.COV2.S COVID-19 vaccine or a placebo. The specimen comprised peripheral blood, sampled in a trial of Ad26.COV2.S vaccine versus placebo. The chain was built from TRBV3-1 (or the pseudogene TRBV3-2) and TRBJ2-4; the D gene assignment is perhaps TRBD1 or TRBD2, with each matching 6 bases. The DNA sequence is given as TGTGCCAGCAGCCAAGTTTGGGGGGCCGAGTACATTCAGTACTTC. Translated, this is CASSQVWGAEYIQYF.